This entry describes one T cell receptor (beta chain). The antigen is unknown. These data belong to a study of T cell responses to AZD1222 COVID-19 vaccine. The study, taken as a whole, reports: The study found Spike-specific TCR breadth and depth rose after two AZD1222 doses.

Method: immunoSEQ multiplex PCR; TCRdb's copy keeps in-frame clones and lacks some. The sample has about 110,000 clones, about 88% seen once. The specimen was peripheral blood, collected on day 0 of AZD1222 vaccination. The receptor was derived from an adult in good health.

CDR3: CASSPGTAVHEQYF. The CDR3 region has the DNA TGTGCCAGCAGCCCCGGGACCGCCGTTCACGAGCAGTACTTC. The V and J genes are TRBV7-2 and TRBJ2-7; D is tentatively TRBD1 or TRBD2 (5 bases each). This CDR3 region has 14 residues. V lost 5 bases to trimming and J lost 5 bases, with 16 bases between them. CDR1 and CDR2 (germline): SGHTA, FQGNSA. Using reference TRBV7-2 and TRBJ2-7 for the parts outside the CDR3, the full variable domain is GAGVSQSPSNKVTEKGKDVELRCDPISGHTALYWYRQSLGQGLEFLIYFQGNSAPDKSGLPSDRFSAERTGGSVSTLTIQRTQQEDSAVYLCASSPGTAVHEQYFGPGTRLTVT.